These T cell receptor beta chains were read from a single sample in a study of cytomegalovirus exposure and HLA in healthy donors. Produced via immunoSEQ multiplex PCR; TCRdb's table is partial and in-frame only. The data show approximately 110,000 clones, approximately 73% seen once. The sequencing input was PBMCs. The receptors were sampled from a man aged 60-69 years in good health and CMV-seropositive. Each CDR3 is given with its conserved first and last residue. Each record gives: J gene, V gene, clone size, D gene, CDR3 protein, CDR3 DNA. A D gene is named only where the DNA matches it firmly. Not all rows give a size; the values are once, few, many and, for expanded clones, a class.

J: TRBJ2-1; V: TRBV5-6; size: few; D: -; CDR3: CASPFLCPPPYNEQFF; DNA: TGTGCCAGCCCTTTTCTATGTCCCCCCCCCTACAATGAGCAGTTCTTC
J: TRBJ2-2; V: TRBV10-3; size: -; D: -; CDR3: CATSGLDTGELFF; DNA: TGTGCCACCTCAGGGCTAGATACCGGGGAGCTGTTTTTT
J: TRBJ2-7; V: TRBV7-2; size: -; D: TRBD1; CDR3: CASSVTGGSPLEQYF; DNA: TGTGCCAGCAGCGTTACAGGGGGCTCCCCTCTCGAGCAGTACTTC
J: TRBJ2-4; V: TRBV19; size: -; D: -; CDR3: CASSIGSGKNIQYF; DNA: TGTGCCAGTAGTATCGGCAGCGGCAAAAACATTCAGTACTTC
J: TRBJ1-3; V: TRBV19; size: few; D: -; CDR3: CASSTRQASGNTIYF; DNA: TGTGCCAGTAGTACGAGACAGGCCTCTGGAAACACCATATATTTT
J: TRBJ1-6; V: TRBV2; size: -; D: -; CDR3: CASSEGRGGYSPLHF; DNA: TGTGCCAGCAGTGAAGGCCGGGGAGGGTATTCACCCCTCCACTTT
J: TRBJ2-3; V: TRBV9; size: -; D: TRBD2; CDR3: CASSVGGGLITDTQYF; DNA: TGTGCCAGCAGCGTAGGCGGGGGGCTAATCACAGATACGCAGTATTTT
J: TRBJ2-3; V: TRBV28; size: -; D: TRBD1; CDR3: CASSDRGPDTQYF; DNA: TGTGCCAGCAGCGACAGGGGGCCGGATACGCAGTATTTT
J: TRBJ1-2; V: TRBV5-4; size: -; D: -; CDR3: CASSLGWTSGGYTF; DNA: TGTGCCAGCAGCTTGGGTTGGACATCGGGTGGCTACACCTTC
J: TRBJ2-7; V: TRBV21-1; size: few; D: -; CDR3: CASSKVWGRRCSYEQYF; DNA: TGTGCCAGCAGCAAAGTATGGGGCAGACGTTGCTCCTACGAGCAGTACTTC
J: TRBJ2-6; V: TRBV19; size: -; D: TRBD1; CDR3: CASSRGTGQAMSGANVLTF; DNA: TGTGCCAGTAGCCGGGGGACGGGACAGGCCATGTCTGGGGCCAACGTCCTGACTTTC
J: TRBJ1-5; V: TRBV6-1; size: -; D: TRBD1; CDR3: CASRAGGPQPQHF; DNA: TGTGCCAGCAGGGCAGGGGGGCCTCAGCCCCAGCATTTT
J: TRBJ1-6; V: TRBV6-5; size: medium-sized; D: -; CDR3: CASSYSRQGRNSPLHF; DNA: TGTGCCAGCAGTTACTCGAGGCAGGGTAGAAATTCACCCCTCCACTTT
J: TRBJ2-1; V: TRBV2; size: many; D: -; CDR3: CASKSGLSYNEQFF; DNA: TGTGCCAGTAAATCAGGGCTGTCCTACAATGAGCAGTTCTTC
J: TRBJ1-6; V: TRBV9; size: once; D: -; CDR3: CASSVGQSSPLHF; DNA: TGTGCCAGCAGCGTGGGCCAGAGTTCACCCCTCCACTTT
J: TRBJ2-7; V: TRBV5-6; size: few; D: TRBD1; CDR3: CASSPRQGDEQYF; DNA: TGTGCCAGCAGCCCCCGACAGGGCGACGAGCAGTACTTC
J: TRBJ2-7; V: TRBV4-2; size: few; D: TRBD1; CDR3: CASSLLGQGDYEQYF; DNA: TGTGCCAGCAGCCTCCTGGGACAGGGGGACTACGAGCAGTACTTC
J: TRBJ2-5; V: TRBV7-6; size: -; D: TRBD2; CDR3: CASSRKRGGGGETQYF; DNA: TGTGCCAGCAGCAGGAAAAGGGGTGGGGGGGGAGAGACCCAGTACTTC
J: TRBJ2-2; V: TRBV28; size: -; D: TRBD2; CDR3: CASSLPSRGGYTGELFF; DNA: TGTGCCAGCAGTTTACCCTCGCGCGGGGGGTACACCGGGGAGCTGTTTTTT
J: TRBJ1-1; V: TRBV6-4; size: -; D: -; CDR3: CASSQQRNTEAFF; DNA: TGTGCCAGCAGCCAACAGAGGAACACTGAAGCTTTCTTT
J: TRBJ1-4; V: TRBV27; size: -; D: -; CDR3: CASSLRDKNEKLFF; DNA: TGTGCCAGCAGTTTACGGGACAAAAATGAAAAACTGTTTTTT
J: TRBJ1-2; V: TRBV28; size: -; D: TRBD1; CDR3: CASSPRWAGGPLDYGYTF; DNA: TGTGCCAGCAGTCCTCGCTGGGCAGGGGGACCGCTCGACTATGGCTACACCTTC
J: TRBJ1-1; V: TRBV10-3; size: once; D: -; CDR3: CAISESQGETEAFF; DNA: TGTGCCATCAGTGAGTCTCAGGGTGAGACTGAAGCTTTCTTT
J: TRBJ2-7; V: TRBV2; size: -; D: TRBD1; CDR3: CASRETGGTYEQYF; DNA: TGTGCCAGCAGAGAAACAGGGGGTACCTACGAGCAGTACTTC
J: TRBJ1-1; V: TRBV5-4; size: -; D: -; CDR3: CASSLDSRKAFF; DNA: TGTGCCAGCAGCTTGGATAGCAGAAAAGCTTTCTTT
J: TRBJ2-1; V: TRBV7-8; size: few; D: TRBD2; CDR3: CASGSLGLAGYNEQFF; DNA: TGTGCCAGCGGCTCCCTGGGACTAGCGGGCTACAATGAGCAGTTCTTC
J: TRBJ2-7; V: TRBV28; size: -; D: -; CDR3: CASSPPTGAYEQYF; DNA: TGTGCCAGCAGTCCGCCCACAGGAGCCTACGAGCAGTACTTC
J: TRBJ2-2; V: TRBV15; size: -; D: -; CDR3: CATSRDRGAENTGELFF; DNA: TGTGCCACCAGCAGAGACAGGGGCGCGGAGAACACCGGGGAGCTGTTTTTT
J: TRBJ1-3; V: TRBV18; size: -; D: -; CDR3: CASSPQGLTSGNTIYF; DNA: TGTGCCAGCTCACCCCAAGGACTGACCTCTGGAAACACCATATATTTT
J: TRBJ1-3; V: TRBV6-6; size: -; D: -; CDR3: CASFQGAAGNTIYF; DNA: TGTGCCAGCTTCCAAGGTGCGGCTGGAAACACCATATATTTT
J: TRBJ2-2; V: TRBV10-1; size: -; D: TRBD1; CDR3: CASSDLTGGEAGELFF; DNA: TGCGCCAGCAGTGACCTGACAGGGGGCGAAGCCGGGGAGCTGTTTTTT
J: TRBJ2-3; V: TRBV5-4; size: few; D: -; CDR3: CASSRQSSTDTQYF; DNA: TGTGCCAGCAGCCGACAGTCTAGCACAGATACGCAGTATTTT
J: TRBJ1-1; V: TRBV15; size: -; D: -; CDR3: CATSRDPDREAFF; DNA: TGTGCCACCAGCAGAGATCCCGACAGGGAAGCTTTCTTT
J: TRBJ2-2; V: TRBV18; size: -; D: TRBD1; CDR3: CASSPGQGVGGELFF; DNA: TGTGCCAGCTCACCAGGACAGGGTGTTGGCGGGGAGCTGTTTTTT
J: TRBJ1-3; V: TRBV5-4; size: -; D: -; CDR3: CASSSQGNTIYF; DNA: TGTGCCAGCAGCTCCCAAGGAAACACCATATATTTT
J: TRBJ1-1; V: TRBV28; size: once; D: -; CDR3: CASSLVTAEAFF; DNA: TGTGCCAGCAGTTTGGTCACAGCTGAAGCTTTCTTT
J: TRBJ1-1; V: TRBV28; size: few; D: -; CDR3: CASSLYRVTEAFF; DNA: TGTGCCAGCAGTTTGTACAGGGTCACTGAAGCTTTCTTT
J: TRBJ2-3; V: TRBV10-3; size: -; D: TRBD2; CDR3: CAISEWTSGVVDTQYF; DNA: TGTGCCATCAGTGAGTGGACTAGCGGGGTCGTAGATACGCAGTATTTT
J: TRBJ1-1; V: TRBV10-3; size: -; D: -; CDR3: CAISELGRRNTEAFF; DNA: TGTGCCATCAGTGAGCTAGGGAGGCGAAATACTGAAGCTTTCTTT
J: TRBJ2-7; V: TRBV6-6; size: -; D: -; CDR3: CASSYVAASSYEQYF; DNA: TGTGCCAGCAGTTACGTGGCGGCCAGCTCCTACGAGCAGTACTTC
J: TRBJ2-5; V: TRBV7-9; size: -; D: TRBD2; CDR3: CASSFLAGAQETQYF; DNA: TGTGCCAGCAGCTTCCTAGCGGGGGCCCAAGAGACCCAGTACTTC
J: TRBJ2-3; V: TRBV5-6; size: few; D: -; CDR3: CASSLIGGSLDTQYF; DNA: TGTGCCAGCAGCTTGATAGGTGGTAGCCTCGATACGCAGTATTTT
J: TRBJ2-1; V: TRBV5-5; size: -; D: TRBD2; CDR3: CASSDAGDAYNEQFF; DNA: TGTGCCAGCAGCGACGCGGGGGACGCCTACAATGAGCAGTTCTTC
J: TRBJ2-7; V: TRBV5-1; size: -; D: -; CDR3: CASQYEQYF; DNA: TGCGCCAGTCAATACGAGCAGTACTTC
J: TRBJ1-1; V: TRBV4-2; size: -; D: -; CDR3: CASSQRTRDTEAFF; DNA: TGTGCCAGCAGCCAGAGGACGCGGGACACTGAAGCTTTCTTT
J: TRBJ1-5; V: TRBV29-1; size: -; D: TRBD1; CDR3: CSVVQAGGNQPQHF; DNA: TGCAGCGTTGTACAGGCAGGGGGTAATCAGCCCCAGCATTTT
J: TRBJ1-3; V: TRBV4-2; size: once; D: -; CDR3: CASSQDGAGSGNTIYF; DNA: TGTGCCAGCAGCCAAGATGGGGCCGGCTCTGGAAACACCATATATTTT
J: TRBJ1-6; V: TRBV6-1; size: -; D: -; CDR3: CASSEESGRSLHF; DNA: TGTGCCAGCAGTGAAGAGTCAGGGCGATCCCTCCACTTT
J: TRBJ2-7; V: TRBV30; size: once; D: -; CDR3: CAWSDYEQYF; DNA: TGTGCCTGGTCAGACTACGAGCAGTACTTC
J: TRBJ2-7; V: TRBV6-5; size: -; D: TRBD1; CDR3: CASSYRTGGEYEQYF; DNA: TGTGCCAGCAGTTACAGGACAGGGGGGGAATACGAGCAGTACTTC
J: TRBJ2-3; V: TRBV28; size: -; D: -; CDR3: CASRVPAGTQYF; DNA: TGTGCCAGCAGGGTGCCCGCCGGTACGCAGTATTTT
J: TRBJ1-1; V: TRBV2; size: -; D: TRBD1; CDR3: CASRGQPNTEAFF; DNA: TGTGCCAGCAGGGGACAGCCTAACACTGAAGCTTTCTTT
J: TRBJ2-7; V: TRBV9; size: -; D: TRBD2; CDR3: CASSVRTSGGPYEQYF; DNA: TGTGCCAGCAGCGTCCGGACTAGCGGGGGCCCCTACGAGCAGTACTTC
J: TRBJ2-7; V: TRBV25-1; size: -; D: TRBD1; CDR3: CASSIRTGVSEQYF; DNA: TGTGCCAGCAGTATACGGACAGGGGTTAGCGAGCAGTACTTC
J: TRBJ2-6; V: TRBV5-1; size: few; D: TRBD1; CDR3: CASSLWAGGSGANVLTF; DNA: TGCGCCAGCAGCTTGTGGGCAGGGGGTTCCGGGGCCAACGTCCTGACTTTC
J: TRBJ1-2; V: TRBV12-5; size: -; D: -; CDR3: CASGADSYYGYTF; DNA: TGTGCTAGTGGCGCTGACAGCTACTATGGCTACACCTTC
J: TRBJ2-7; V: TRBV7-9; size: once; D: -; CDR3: CSSGAGAVEQYF; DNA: TGTTCCAGCGGGGCAGGGGCGGTCGAGCAGTACTTC